The entry below gives a single TCR beta chain sequence along with its context. At least ten counts were recorded for this clonotype. This receptor's antigen is unknown. Per-nucleotide qualities are absent, and no much larger clonotype sits a single base away. The source of the sample is a study of T cells in Graves' hyperthyroidism and ophthalmopathy (dated by TCRdb to about 2019). In the study overall: Peripheral blood was sampled at the time of initial diagnosis, prior to any treatment. After blood sampling, hyperthyroidism patients were treated with methimazole at a starting dose of 30 mg daily, and ophthalmopathy patients were treated with high-dose intravenous methylprednisolone. In more than 5 Graves' hyperthyroidism patients, the study also compared T-cell repertoires from thyroid tissue with T-cell repertoires from blood. An independent validation cohort of 18 to 20 hyperthyroidism patients and 15 or so patients who later progressed to ophthalmopathy tested prospective prediction of ophthalmopathy. The paper describes TCR Vbeta CDR3 sequencing of 140 or so peripheral blood samples, made up of approximately 40 ophthalmopathy patients, around 78 hyperthyroidism patients and 17 progressor patients. A discovery cohort of 95 to 100 patients, 43 with Graves' ophthalmopathy and 55 to 60 with stable Graves' hyperthyroidism, was used to find distinguishing TCR V-J signatures. The roughly 100 discovery patients were randomly split 7:3 into training and test sets.

Broader findings and caveats from the paper: Most expanded thyroid clonotypes (frequency above 0.001) were also detected in blood, suggesting blood repertoires may reflect thyroid immune responses. Sample size was not statistically predetermined, and blinding of investigators to group allocation was not performed. In validation, progression to ophthalmopathy was predicted by the model with around 71% sensitivity and around 76% specificity, a median of approximately 6.5 months before onset. A 13 V-J signature model separated ophthalmopathy from stable hyperthyroidism, with around 88% sensitivity and about 81% specificity in cross-validation and 80%/75% in testing.

V is clipped by 4 bases and J by 0 bases, and the sequence between their germline boundaries is 14 bases long. The CDR3 measures 16 amino acids from cysteine to phenylalanine. Only CDR3 DNA is held: 48 bases, read in frame from base 1. From a lookup of the germline V gene, CDR1 and CDR2 are SGHRS and YFSETQ. TCR beta CDR3 regions were amplified from RNA transcripts. For the first round of RT-PCR on the TCR CDR3, the HTBI primer set was used together with the Qiagen OneStep RT-PCR kit. A second multiplex PCR round built the libraries, followed by size selection and purification. Sequencing of the libraries was done on an Illumina HiSeq2000 using paired-end 100 bp reads. Concerning the study's data processing: Raw data were processed with SOAPnuke, discarding reads with adapters, uncalled bases, mean Phred below 15, or no exact constant-primer or identifier match. High-quality paired reads were merged with COPE v1.2.5, and unique nucleotide sequences were defined as clonotypes. MiTCR v1.1 was used to align clonotypes to the IMGT TRBV, TRBD and TRBJ reference segments. The analysis was restricted to V-J combinations with a frequency above 0.0001, which together covered 99% to 99.2% of the repertoires. The TCS score was defined as the ratio of F50 (clonal expansion) to E x V (chaos), calculated using BLOSUM62-based TCRdist between CDR3 peptides within each V-J. Welch's t-statistics and random forest reduced around 550 V-J features to 13, which were used in a naive Bayes classifier (R e1071). TCRdb reprocessing: public reads trimmed at Q25 with fastp, clones called with MiXCR, in-frame beta chains kept. Every entry covers one CDR3 protein and lists the most common genes and DNA from its rows. None of the V and J calls come from the authors' own analysis; TCRdb made them. In this sample the table shows hundreds of thousands of distinct CDR3 sequences, more than 15% of which occur a single time. Together, the top ten hold about 7.7% of the sample.

Graves' hyperthyroidism was defined as stable when no progression to ophthalmopathy occurred over 18 months of follow-up. Hyperthyroidism patients were aged 18 to 65 years and newly diagnosed, with disease duration of less than 2 months. The study excluded patients with uncontrolled infections, other autoimmune diseases, pregnancy or lactation. Diagnoses were based on clinical symptoms, serum thyroxine and TRAb, thyroid ultrasound and orbital computed tomography. PBMCs were isolated from 7.5 to 10 ml of fresh peripheral blood by Ficoll-Paque density gradient centrifugation. Total RNA was extracted using Trizol reagent, and RNA quality was assessed on an Agilent 2100 Bioanalyzer.

The material sequenced was blood. This TCR derives from a woman aged 18-29 years with Graves' hyperthyroidism. Rearrangement joined TRBV5-1 to TRBJ2-1; the D segment cannot be called with confidence. The CDR3 reads CASSQQRPSSYNEQFF. The bases are TGCGCCAGCAGCCAGCAAAGACCGAGCTCCTACAATGAGCAGTTCTTC.